The T cell receptor (beta chain) under discussion was sequenced for a study of blood T cell repertoires in COVID-19. As for the study in general: Acute and convalescent COVID-19 samples came from the United States, Italy and Spain. Sources were T cells, B-cell-depleted T cells, or PBMCs; the material itself was cDNA or gDNA.

Per the original methods: From reference gene primer amplification, estimates of nucleated cell counts were derived. Using immunoSEQ multiplex PCR, the repertoire was profiled, and TCRdb retains in-frame clones only, with some absent. V, J and clone size were drawn from that table, and D and trimming were deduced from the DNA. This repertoire shows 300,000 to 400,000 clones, approximately 91% found once; its top ten account for about 7.3%. This clonotype was obtained from an older woman with COVID-19, enrolled during active disease. Sequenced: peripheral blood.

The CDR3 is CASSPPNSVGYTF. The CDR3 DNA is TGTGCCAGCAGCCCTCCTAATTCTGTGGGCTACACCTTC. The chain couples TRBV7-9 to TRBJ1-2, with no clear D. V gave up 5 bases and J gave up 8 bases, with 15 bases separating them. Germline CDR1 and CDR2: SEHNR and FQNEAQ (reference sequence). The CDR3 sequence is 13 residues long.